This TCR beta chain was recovered during a study of blood T cells in healthy people across ages. Concerning this clonotype itself: A junction boundary mismatches the germline segment, possibly from a read error.

Together with a sample-barcoded 5' primer, a J-beta primer mix was included in a second PCR lasting roughly 6 to 12 cycles. TCRdb reprocessed the 5' RACE reads with MiXCR, giving one entry per CDR3 protein. The profile shows roughly 680,000 distinct CDR3 sequences, 52% of them singletons. CDR1 LGHDT and CDR2 YNNKEL come from the germline V gene (reference sequence). CDR3 length: 14 amino acids. The receptor's source is a woman of 80 years or more in good health. Material for sequencing was blood. The chain recombines TRBV3-1 with TRBJ2-2; D not resolved. The CDR3 DNA follows: TGTACCAGCAGCCAACCGGTTCTCACCGGGGAGCTGTTTTTT. Its translation: CTSSQPVLTGELFF.